The 28 T cell receptor beta chains below come from one sample, sequenced in a study of long-term antiretroviral therapy in people with HIV. The assay, immunoSEQ v3.0, was run at survey level. Sequencing used immunoSEQ multiplex PCR; TCRdb keeps in-frame clones, though not all of them. The sample lists some 17,000 clones, about 80% seen once, with about 9.3% in the top ten. The sequences come from unsorted PBMCs, collected 0.3 years before starting antiretroviral therapy. These receptors all come from a man over 45 with HIV.

CDR3 DNA: TGTGCCAGCAGTTTAAGGGACAGGGGGCAAAGGGCTGGAAACACCATATATTTT. This encodes CASSLRDRGQRAGNTIYF. This chain links TRBV28 with TRBJ1-3; TRBD1 matches at 12 bases. Germline V gene lookup returns CDR1 MDHEN and CDR2 SYDVKM. The V gene end was trimmed by 2 bases and the J gene end by 2 bases; junction bases not matched to a gene: 7. The CDR3 totals 18 residues. Full variable domain (remainder filled in from reference TRBV28 and TRBJ1-3): DVKVTQSSRYLVKRTGEKVFLECVQDMDHENMFWYRQDPGLGLRLIYFSYDVKMKEKGDIPEGYSVSREKKERFSLILESASTNQTSMYLCASSLRDRGQRAGNTIYFGEGSWLTVV.

V is TRBV10-1 and J is TRBJ2-7; 8 bases agree with TRBD2. CDR1 is WNHNN and CDR2 is SYGVQD in the germline V gene (reference sequence). The CDR3 sequence is 13 residues long. The junction had 1 base not matched to a gene; V was cut back by 6 bases and J by 0 bases. CDR3 bases: TGCGCCAGCAGGGGACTAGTCTCCTACGAGCAGTACTTC. This sequence encodes CASRGLVSYEQYF.

This clone was found a few times. The chain joins TRBV20-1 to TRBJ1-2; D is unclear. Per germline, CDR1 DFQATT and CDR2 SNEGSKA (reference sequence). The germline V and J ends were trimmed by 2 bases and 7 bases, with 8 bases remaining between them. The CDR3 consists of 11 residues. CDR3 in amino acids: CSARPEFGYTF. In DNA form, the CDR3 reads TGCAGTGCTAGACCTGAGTTTGGCTACACCTTC.

This chain connects TRBV6-4 to TRBJ2-1; 7 nucleotides match TRBD2. The CDR3 loop spans 15 amino acids. V trimming: 3 bases; J trimming: 3 bases; junction bases outside the gene matches: 5. Germline V lookup: CDR1 MRHNA, CDR2 SNTAGT. CDR3 protein: CASSEASGNYNEQFF. The CDR3 coding sequence is TGTGCCAGCAGTGAGGCTAGCGGAAACTACAATGAGCAGTTCTTC.

The chain employs TRBV2 and TRBJ2-7; D may match TRBD1 or TRBD2 (5 bases each). Germline V CDR1 and CDR2: SNHLY, FYNNEI. V lost 5 bases, J lost 2 bases, and 13 bases lay in between. CDR3 size: 14 residues. In DNA, the CDR3 is TGTGCCAGCAGTAGCCGGGACCAAGCCTACGAGCAGTACTTC. Its translation: CASSSRDQAYEQYF.

The chain is built from TRBV7-2 and TRBJ2-1; 9 bases align to TRBD2. Germline-derived CDR1 and CDR2 are SGHTA and FQGNSA. The CDR3 contains 15 residues. The trim removed 1 base at V and 8 bases at J, leaving 6 bases unmatched. CDR3 in amino acids: CASSLVAGGAHEQFF. DNA of the CDR3: TGTGCCAGCAGCTTAGTGGCGGGGGGGGCACATGAGCAGTTCTTC.

The V call is TRBV11-2, the J call TRBJ1-4, with TRBD1 identical over 7 bases. The V segment lost 3 bases and the J segment 1 base; nucleotides outside the gene matches: 8. This CDR3 spans 17 amino acids. Germline lookup yields CDR1 SGHAT and CDR2 FQNNGV. The chain's CDR3 is CASSFRAGGRTNEKLFF. CDR3 bases: TGTGCCAGCAGCTTCAGGGCAGGGGGTCGAACTAATGAAAAACTGTTTTTT.

The V and J genes are TRBV19 and TRBJ1-2; 10 nucleotides align to TRBD1. The trim removed 5 bases at V and 8 bases at J, leaving 8 bases unmatched. Germline values: CDR1 LNHDA, CDR2 SQIVND (reference sequence). The CDR3 covers 14 residues. CDR3 in DNA: TGTGCCAGTAGTTTCGGGACAGGGGAGCAGGGCTACACCTTC. Translated: CASSFGTGEQGYTF.

The chain links TRBV7-9 to TRBJ2-7; no reliable D call. Germline V gene data show CDR1 as SEHNR and CDR2 as FQNEAQ (reference sequence). The CDR3 sequence is 13 residues long. Between the trimmed V and J ends, which lost 5 bases and 3 bases, there was a span of 11 bases. This chain's CDR3 is CASSHTRSYEQYF. The DNA for the CDR3 is TGTGCCAGCAGCCACACAAGGAGCTACGAGCAGTACTTC.

This chain connects TRBV7-2 to TRBJ2-2; TRBD2 matches 9 bases. This CDR3 has 16 residues. The ends lost 1 base at V and 4 bases at J; junction bases unmatched: 4. Germline V gives CDR1 SGHTA, CDR2 FQGNSA. The CDR3 DNA sequence: TGTGCCAGCAGCTTAGTGGGCGGGAGGGGCACCGGGGAGCTGTTTTTT. Translated: CASSLVGGRGTGELFF. The full variable domain, its missing parts supplied by reference TRBV7-2 and TRBJ2-2, is GAGVSQSPSNKVTEKGKDVELRCDPISGHTALYWYRQSLGQGLEFLIYFQGNSAPDKSGLPSDRFSAERTGGSVSTLTIQRTQQEDSAVYLCASSLVGGRGTGELFFGEGSRLTVL.

The count of this clone is one. The rearrangement joins TRBV19 to TRBJ1-5, with 7 bases lining up with TRBD1. The J segment lost 4 bases and the V segment lost 5 bases, leaving 5 bases of the junction unmatched. The germline gives CDR1 LNHDA, CDR2 SQIVND (reference sequence). The CDR3 extends over 14 amino acids. CDR3 amino acids: CASSLQGKNQPQHF. The CDR3, as DNA: TGTGCCAGTAGTTTACAGGGGAAAAATCAGCCCCAGCATTTT.

This chain uses TRBV5-5 with TRBJ2-3; 12 nucleotides match TRBD2. CDR1 is SGHKS and CDR2 is YYEKEE in the germline V gene (reference sequence). Trimming removed 0 bases from V and 1 base from J; junction bases left unmatched: 0. The CDR3 is made up of 16 amino acids. The CDR3 loop is CASSLGLAGGTDTQYF. The CDR3 nucleotides are TGTGCCAGCAGCTTGGGACTAGCGGGGGGCACAGATACGCAGTATTTT.

By share, this clone counts as medium-sized. The rearrangement joins TRBV4-1 to TRBJ1-5; the D gene is possibly TRBD1 (5 bases). Germline V gene sequence: CDR1 MGHRA, CDR2 YSYEKL. Trimming stripped 0 bases from V and 2 bases from J, with 11 bases between. The CDR3 has 16 residues. As DNA, the CDR3 is TGCGCCAGCAGCCAAGATGGGGGAATCGGCAATCAGCCCCAGCATTTT. Protein sequence: CASSQDGGIGNQPQHF.

This chain links TRBV5-6 with TRBJ1-4, with D uncertain. This CDR3 comprises 15 residues. Germline V gene data show CDR1 as SGHDT and CDR2 as YYEEEE. Trimming took 2 bases from V and 5 from J, leaving 13 bases between them. CDR3 protein: CASSFGRLDNEKLFF. CDR3 DNA sequence: TGTGCCAGCAGCTTCGGGAGACTAGACAATGAAAAACTGTTTTTT.

This clone appeared a few times. The chain recombines TRBV28 with TRBJ2-7; the D is unclear. The V gene lost 6 bases and the J gene lost 0 bases, with 6 bases spanning the gap. CDR3 size: 12 residues. Looked up from germline, CDR1 is MDHEN and CDR2 is SYDVKM. The CDR3 region is CASSFTSYEQYF. CDR3 bases: TGTGCCAGCAGCTTCACCTCCTACGAGCAGTACTTC.

The table lists this clone with a few counts. The chain couples TRBV7-2 to TRBJ2-5; D ambiguous. CDR3 length: 14 amino acids. Trimming took 5 bases from V and 0 from J, leaving 10 bases between them. Germline-derived CDR1 and CDR2 are SGHTA and FQGNSA. The CDR3 DNA reads TGTGCCAGCAGCCTAGGCGACTACCAAGAGACCCAGTACTTC. It translates to CASSLGDYQETQYF.

This sequence joins TRBV5-1 and TRBJ1-1; D is unresolved. The CDR3 is 12 amino acids. The germline V and J ends were trimmed by 2 bases and 5 bases, with 7 bases remaining between them. Germline V gene lookup returns CDR1 SGHRS and CDR2 YFSETQ. This CDR3 is CASSFEGTEAFF. CDR3 nucleotide sequence: TGCGCCAGCAGCTTCGAGGGAACTGAAGCTTTCTTT.

This clone occurred once. The V gene is TRBV19, the J gene TRBJ2-3, with 8 bases identical to TRBD2. V lost 5 bases to trimming and J lost 2 bases; unmatched junction nucleotides: 6. The V gene's germline CDR1 is LNHDA and CDR2 SQIVND (reference sequence). This CDR3 has 15 amino acids. DNA for the CDR3: TGTGCCAGTAGTCCAAGCGGGAGTTTCACAGATACGCAGTATTTT. It yields the protein CASSPSGSFTDTQYF.

This clone was seen more than once but under ten times. The gene calls are TRBV9 and TRBJ1-2; TRBD1 agrees at 7 bases. Germline assignment: CDR1 SGDLS and CDR2 YYNGEE. CDR3 length equals 14 residues. The V gene end was trimmed by 4 bases and the J gene end by 8 bases; junction bases not matched to a gene: 11. As DNA, the CDR3 is TGTGCCAGCAGCCCGACGACAGGGAAGGCGGGCTACACCTTC. This translates into CASSPTTGKAGYTF.

V is TRBV6-4 and J is TRBJ2-1; TRBD1 matches 9 bases. The CDR3 extends over 15 amino acids. From germline, CDR1 is MRHNA and CDR2 SNTAGT. The V segment lost 4 bases and the J segment 4 bases; nucleotides outside the gene matches: 5. The CDR3 spells CASSVETGGYNEQFF. The CDR3 DNA reads as TGTGCCAGCAGTGTGGAGACAGGGGGTTACAATGAGCAGTTCTTC.

The gene calls are TRBV9 and TRBJ1-6, with 7 bases that match TRBD1. With V trimmed by 1 base and J by 14 bases, 3 bases remained unmatched. The CDR3 is made up of 12 amino acids. CDR1 SGDLS and CDR2 YYNGEE come from the germline V gene. CDR3 sequence: CASSVLQGSLHF. The CDR3 DNA follows: TGTGCCAGCAGCGTATTACAGGGGTCCCTCCACTTT.

The chain employs TRBV2 and TRBJ2-2, with D possibly being TRBD1 (6 bases). The length of the CDR3 is 15 residues. Germline V gene lookup returns CDR1 SNHLY and CDR2 FYNNEI. With 8 bases removed from V and 7 bases from J, the gap between germline ends came to 20 bases. CDR3 coding DNA: TGTGCCAGCCAAGGGGCAGGGGAAGGGAGCGGGGAGCTGTTTTTT. Its protein product is CASQGAGEGSGELFF.

This chain connects TRBV14 to TRBJ1-1, with TRBD1 matching 11 bases. CDR3 size: 15 residues. The germline V gene has CDR1 SGHDN and CDR2 FVKESK. V lost 3 bases, J lost 7 bases, and 7 bases stayed unmatched. The CDR3 reads CASSHLRDRGFEAFF. In DNA form, the CDR3 reads TGTGCCAGCAGCCACCTCCGGGACAGGGGGTTTGAAGCTTTCTTT.

The chain carries TRBV11-3 and TRBJ2-5, with TRBD1 identical over 10 bases. In germline, CDR1 is SGHNT, CDR2 YENEEA. The CDR3 consists of 16 residues. Germline trimming cut 1 base from V and 1 base from J; bases unmatched to any gene: 3. The CDR3 loop reads CASSLGQGAGQETQYF. The CDR3 DNA follows: TGTGCCAGCAGCTTAGGACAGGGGGCTGGCCAAGAGACCCAGTACTTC.

The chain is built from TRBV19 and TRBJ1-5; TRBD1 might be the D (6 bases). Trimming removed 0 bases at V and 0 bases at J, with 15 bases between. The V gene's germline CDR1 is LNHDA and CDR2 SQIVND (reference sequence). The CDR3 runs to 18 residues. The CDR3 reads CASSIENRATYSNQPQHF. In DNA form, the CDR3 reads TGTGCCAGTAGTATAGAGAACAGGGCCACGTATAGCAATCAGCCCCAGCATTTT.

CDR3 bases: TGTGCCAGCAGCCCCGGATCTAGCGCAGATACGCAGTATTTT. Amino acids: CASSPGSSADTQYF. J is TRBJ2-3 and V is TRBV5-4, with D perhaps matching TRBD2 (6 bases). V was clipped by 4 bases and J by 4 bases, with 13 bases between them. The germline V gene has CDR1 SGHNT and CDR2 YYREEE (reference sequence). The CDR3 has 14 residues.

The gene calls are TRBV2 and TRBJ1-2; D gene uncertain. The length of the CDR3 is 13 residues. Germline CDR1 is SNHLY and CDR2 is FYNNEI. Deletions cut 10 bases from V and 0 bases from J, with 12 bases between. For the CDR3, the DNA is TGTGCCATCGTGGAAGCCTCTAACTATGGCTACACCTTC. Protein sequence: CAIVEASNYGYTF.

V and J are TRBV29-1 and TRBJ2-6; D gene ambiguous. This CDR3 has 13 residues. V gave up 6 bases and J gave up 0 bases, with 6 bases separating them. The germline CDR1 and CDR2 sequences are SQVTM and ANQGSEA. The CDR3 nucleotides read TGCAGCGTGAAGGCCTCTGGGGCCAACGTCCTGACTTTC. Protein product: CSVKASGANVLTF.